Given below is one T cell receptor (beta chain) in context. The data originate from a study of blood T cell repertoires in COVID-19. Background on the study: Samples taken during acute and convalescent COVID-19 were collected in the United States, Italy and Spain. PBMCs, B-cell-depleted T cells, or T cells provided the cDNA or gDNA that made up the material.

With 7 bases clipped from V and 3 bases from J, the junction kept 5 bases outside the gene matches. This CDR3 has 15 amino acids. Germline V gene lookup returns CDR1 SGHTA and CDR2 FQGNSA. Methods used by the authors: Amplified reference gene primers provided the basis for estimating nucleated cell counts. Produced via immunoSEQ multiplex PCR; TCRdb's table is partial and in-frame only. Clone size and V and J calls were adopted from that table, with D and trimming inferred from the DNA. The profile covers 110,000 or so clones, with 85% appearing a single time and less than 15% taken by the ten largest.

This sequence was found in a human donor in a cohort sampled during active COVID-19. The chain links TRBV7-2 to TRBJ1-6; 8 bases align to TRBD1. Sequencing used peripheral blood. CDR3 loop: CASTLGTGYNSPLHF. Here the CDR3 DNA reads TGTGCCAGCACCCTGGGGACAGGCTATAATTCACCCCTCCACTTT.